The 22 T cell receptor beta chains below come from one sample, sequenced in a study of regulatory T cells in long-lasting Graves disease (dated by TCRdb to the early 2020s). This specimen's time point label, interpreted: newly diagnosed GD, antithyroid drugs for less than 3 months. For both TCR sequencing and RNA sequencing, RNA was extracted from PBMCs in TRIzol. Receptors were amplified or captured by multiplex PCR. The sequencer listed for this sample is Illumina HiSeq 4000. To build TCR beta libraries, CDR3 regions were amplified by Arm-PCR using iRepertoire HTBI primers. Using fastp trimming at Q25 and MiXCR clonotype assembly, TCRdb reanalyzed the public sequencing data and kept in-frame beta chains. Entries are consolidated by CDR3 protein sequence, retaining the most common genes and DNA. Across this sample there are 300,000 to 400,000 distinct CDR3 sequences, with over 15% seen only once. The ten largest clones add up to 30% of the sample.

This same sample was also part of a study on T cells in Graves' hyperthyroidism and ophthalmopathy.

The input for sequencing was peripheral blood mononuclear cells (PBMCs), taken at new diagnosis, from a patient treated with antithyroid drugs. These TCRs come from a man aged 40-49 years with Graves disease. Donor details come from another sample of the same person, matched by shared clones.

The V call is TRBV3-1, the J call TRBJ2-1, with 8 bases aligning to TRBD2. This CDR3 is 14 amino acids long. V gave up 3 bases and J gave up 6 bases; unmatched junction bases: 4. Germline V gives CDR1 LGHDT, CDR2 YNNKEL (reference sequence). CDR3 sequence reads: CASSHGGGSNEQFF. DNA for the CDR3: TGTGCCAGCAGCCACGGCGGGGGGTCCAATGAGCAGTTCTTC.

This sequence joins TRBV5-1 and TRBJ1-5; perhaps TRBD1 as D (5 bases). Trimming pared 0 bases from V and 1 base from J, leaving 14 bases between. This CDR3 spans 17 amino acids. Germline V gene data show CDR1 as SGHRS and CDR2 as YFSETQ. CDR3 sequence reads: CASSLAPQGVSNQPQHF. The CDR3 coding sequence is TGCGCCAGCAGCTTGGCCCCGCAGGGTGTGAGCAATCAGCCCCAGCATTTT.

The V call is TRBV7-9, the J call TRBJ2-2; D possibly corresponds to TRBD1 (5 bases). Germline lookup yields CDR1 SEHNR and CDR2 FQNEAQ (reference sequence). Trimming removed 6 bases at V and 9 bases at J, with 14 bases between. There are 13 residues in the CDR3. The CDR3 DNA reads TGTGCCAGCAGTCTAGAAGGGGCCCGGGAGCTGTTTTTT. Its translation is CASSLEGARELFF.

V usage is TRBV2 and J usage is TRBJ1-5; 8 bases map to TRBD1. The V and J ends lost 11 bases and 9 bases, in that order; junction bases with no gene match: 12. CDR1 is SNHLY and CDR2 is FYNNEI in the germline V gene. The CDR3 loop spans 13 amino acids. CDR3 sequence: CAGRQGPERPQHF. CDR3 nucleotides: TGTGCCGGAAGACAGGGGCCCGAGAGGCCCCAGCATTTT.

For this clonotype: Since a much larger clone is just one base distant, this may be a read error. The rearrangement joins TRBV6-5 to TRBJ1-5; D gene uncertain. Germline V CDR1 and CDR2: MNHEY, SVGAGI. The CDR3 has 14 residues. V was trimmed by 2 bases and J by 2 bases, leaving 7 bases between them. CDR3 in amino acids: CASSYQVGNQPQHF. The CDR3 nucleotides are TGTGCCAGCAGTTACCAGGTTGGCAATCAGCCCCAGCATTTT.

This chain joins TRBV11-2 and TRBJ2-3; tentatively, D is TRBD1 (6 bases). The V and J ends lost 1 base and 6 bases respectively, with 14 bases between them. This CDR3 is built from 15 residues. From germline, CDR1 is SGHAT and CDR2 FQNNGV. The CDR3 loop is CASSLGRQAVDTQYF. As DNA, the CDR3 is TGTGCCAGCAGCTTAGGGAGACAGGCTGTTGATACGCAGTATTTT.

With regard to this clonotype: Possible read error: a much larger clone is one base away. The conserved phenylalanine or tryptophan is not found at the CDR3 terminus, so this likely reflects a read error. The chain has TRBV14 and TRBJ2-1; maybe TRBD1 (6 bases). The CDR3 length is 14 residues. Germline values: CDR1 SGHDN, CDR2 FVKESK. Trimming took 4 bases from V and 7 from J, leaving 14 bases between them. The CDR3 is CASSLQGPPNEQFL. CDR3 in DNA: TGTGCCAGCAGCCTACAGGGTCCCCCTAATGAGCAGTTCCTC.

This clonotype has ten or more counts. The chain has TRBV6-5 and TRBJ2-3; D remains ambiguous. With 2 bases removed from V and 3 bases from J, the gap between germline ends came to 9 bases. CDR3 size: 14 residues. The V gene's germline CDR1 is MNHEY and CDR2 SVGAGI. The CDR3: CASSYTDGTDTQYF. The CDR3 nucleotides are TGTGCCAGCAGTTACACGGACGGAACAGATACGCAGTATTTT.

The V gene is TRBV25-1, the J gene TRBJ1-4, with TRBD1 matching over 10 bases. Germline lookup yields CDR1 MGHDK and CDR2 SYGVNS. This CDR3 is built from 16 residues. J was trimmed by 0 bases and V by 4 bases; bases with no gene match: 2. In DNA, the CDR3 is TGTGCCAGCAGTGCAGGACAGGGGGCAACTAATGAAAAACTGTTTTTT. This encodes CASSAGQGATNEKLFF.

This clonotype came up many times. The chain has TRBV20-1 and TRBJ2-7, with 8 positions matching TRBD2. This CDR3 region has 13 residues. Trimming took 5 bases from V and 3 from J; bases not matched to a gene: 6. CDR1 DFQATT and CDR2 SNEGSKA come from the germline V gene (reference sequence). CDR3 sequence: CSAGGAGGYEQYF. The CDR3 DNA is TGCAGTGCTGGGGGTGCGGGGGGCTACGAGCAGTACTTC.

This clonotype has a count of ten or more. This chain connects TRBV24-1 to TRBJ2-7; D unresolved. The CDR3 consists of 15 residues. Trimming shortened V by 1 base and J by 2 bases, and 11 bases separated the two germline ends. Germline loops: CDR1 KGHDR, CDR2 SFDVKD. The CDR3 spells CATSDLGSLAYEQYF. The DNA for the CDR3 is TGTGCCACCAGTGATTTAGGCAGTCTCGCCTACGAGCAGTACTTC.

This clonotype is a singleton in its sample. A much larger clone is a single base away; this may be a read error. The conserved phenylalanine or tryptophan normally closing the CDR3 is absent here, so this likely arose from a read error. This rearrangement joins TRBV30 to TRBJ2-5; D is uncertain. V was pared by 3 bases and J by 5 bases, with 10 bases between. This CDR3 contains 12 residues. Germline V gene sequence: CDR1 GTSNPN, CDR2 SVGIG (reference sequence). The CDR3 DNA sequence: TGTGCCTGGAGCCATCTCTCGGAGACCCAGTACTCC. Its protein product is CAWSHLSETQYS.

This clonotype has a handful of counts. This rearrangement joins TRBV5-1 to TRBJ1-1; D remains unclear. Trimming stripped 0 bases from V and 0 bases from J, with 12 bases between. CDR1 is SGHRS, CDR2 YFSETQ, per germline. CDR3 size: 16 residues. CDR3 residues: CASSLGPLEMNTEAFF. The CDR3 DNA is TGCGCCAGCAGCTTGGGGCCTCTAGAGATGAACACTGAAGCTTTCTTT.

This clonotype was counted ten times or more. This chain links TRBV4-2 with TRBJ1-1; D unresolved. The CDR3 length is 14 residues. With 7 bases removed from V and 5 bases from J, the gap between germline ends came to 17 bases. Per germline, CDR1 LGHNA and CDR2 YNFKEQ. This CDR3 is CASMDGAEETEAFF. CDR3 DNA: TGTGCCAGCATGGACGGTGCGGAGGAAACTGAAGCTTTCTTT.

This clonotype appeared a few times. CDR3 in amino acids: CASSSDGGAGYTF. In DNA form, the CDR3 reads TGTGCCAGCAGTTCGGACGGGGGCGCGGGCTACACCTTC. The chain links TRBV12-3 or TRBV12-4 to TRBJ1-2; tentative D call: TRBD1 (6 bases). The CDR3 is 13 amino acids. V shed 4 bases and J shed 8 bases, with 14 bases lying between them.

This clonotype has ten or more counts. The chain recombines TRBV10-3 with TRBJ2-7, with D possibly being TRBD1 (6 bases). The CDR3 loop spans 12 amino acids. Trimming took 9 bases from V and 4 from J, leaving 13 bases between them. Germline V gene sequence: CDR1 ENHRY, CDR2 SYGVKD. The CDR3 reads CAIQGAEYEQYF. The CDR3 nucleotides are TGTGCCATACAGGGCGCCGAGTACGAGCAGTACTTC.

CDR3 nucleotides: TGTGCCAGCAGCTTAGGGGACCTCGGCTACACCTTC. Protein product: CASSLGDLGYTF. The J gene is TRBJ1-2, the V gene TRBV7-8, with D possibly being TRBD1 (5 bases). The CDR3 spans 12 residues. Trimming cost V 1 base and J 8 bases, with 8 bases left between them. The germline gives CDR1 SGHVS, CDR2 FQNEAQ.

In this sample, this clonotype turned up many times. This chain uses TRBV7-8 with TRBJ2-2, with 8 bases aligning to TRBD1. Germline loops: CDR1 SGHVS, CDR2 FQNEAQ. With 2 bases clipped from V and 3 bases from J, the junction kept 11 bases outside the gene matches. The CDR3 extends over 18 amino acids. The CDR3 here is CASSLRAGGYGYTGELFF. Written as DNA, the CDR3 is TGTGCCAGCAGCTTAAGGGCAGGGGGCTATGGGTACACCGGGGAGCTGTTTTTT.

The table lists this clonotype with a few counts. The genes are TRBV12-5 and TRBJ1-5, with a tentative D call TRBD1 (6 bases). CDR3 length: 20 residues. The germline V gene has CDR1 LGHNT and CDR2 FRNRAP. V dropped 4 bases and J dropped 6 bases, with 31 bases sitting between them. The CDR3 is CASGSGQGKKFGIRRQPQHF. The CDR3 DNA reads as TGTGCTAGTGGTTCTGGGCAGGGGAAGAAGTTCGGTATTCGTCGTCAGCCCCAGCATTTT.

This clonotype was seen many times. CDR3 protein: CATRLWTGSSEAFF. The CDR3 DNA sequence: TGTGCCACTAGACTTTGGACAGGCTCCTCTGAAGCTTTCTTT. V usage is TRBV27 and J usage is TRBJ1-1, with 7 bases that match TRBD1. The length of the CDR3 is 14 residues. V dropped 10 bases and J dropped 6; count of bases not matched to a gene: 14. Germline V CDR1 and CDR2: MNHEY, SMNVEV (reference sequence).

In this sample, this clonotype turned up a few times. The gene calls are TRBV11-3 and TRBJ2-3; D possibly corresponds to TRBD2 (6 bases). Germline V gene lookup returns CDR1 SGHNT and CDR2 YENEEA. Between the trimmed V and J ends, which lost 5 bases and 2 bases, there was a span of 11 bases. The CDR3 consists of 14 residues. For the CDR3, the DNA is TGTGCCAGCAGCCCCGGGAGAAACACAGATACGCAGTATTTT. Translated, it gives CASSPGRNTDTQYF.

This clonotype has more than one count but fewer than ten. The V gene is TRBV4-1, the J gene TRBJ2-7; perhaps D is TRBD1 or TRBD2 (5 bases each). V shed 1 base and J shed 4 bases, with 26 bases lying between them. The CDR3 is 19 residues long. The V gene's germline CDR1 is MGHRA and CDR2 YSYEKL. The CDR3 nucleotides read TGCGCCAGCAGCCAAGTACCGGGCCTCGGGGCCAGGGCTGCTTACGAGCAGTACTTC. Translating it yields CASSQVPGLGARAAYEQYF.